What follows are 18 T cell receptor beta chains derived from one specimen sequenced in a study of vaccination and CD4 T cells after COVID-19. Regarding treatment: roughly nine-day PBMC culture with coronavirus spike peptide pools or control peptides (ViraFEST assay). The unexposed donor provided CD4+ T cells, which were taken before the COVID-19 pandemic (2011-2018). The Oncomine TCR Beta short-read assay was applied to DNA of cultured CD4+ T cells. One entry per CDR3 protein, called by TCRdb with MiXCR from the PCR reads. The profile shows over 5,000 distinct CDR3 sequences, around 37% of them singletons. Their antigens remain unidentified. The sequenced sample consisted of CD4+ T cells from blood, cultured in vitro. All receptors derive from a human donor in good health.

V gene TRBV11-3 combines with J gene TRBJ1-5; D gene ambiguous. The CDR3 length is 18 residues. V was pared by 2 bases and J by 3 bases, with 20 bases between. The V gene's germline CDR1 is SGHNT and CDR2 YENEEA. The CDR3 sequence is CASSLKGRRPGDNQPQHF. DNA of the CDR3: TGTGCCAGCAGCTTAAAGGGTCGAAGGCCAGGCGACAATCAGCCCCAGCATTTT. The whole variable domain, remainder taken from reference TRBV11-3 and TRBJ1-5, is EAGVVQSPRYKIIEKKQPVAFWCNPISGHNTLYWYLQNLGQGPELLIRYENEEAVDDSQLPKDRFSAERLKGVDSTLKIQPAELGDSAVYLCASSLKGRRPGDNQPQHFGDGTRLSIL.

The J gene is TRBJ1-4, the V gene TRBV6-5; D call uncertain. CDR3 length: 12 residues. The germline V gene encodes CDR1 MNHEY and CDR2 SVGAGI. With 4 bases removed from V and 10 bases from J, the gap between germline ends came to 10 bases. CDR3 residues: CASSSPRGKLFF. CDR3 DNA: TGTGCCAGCAGTTCTCCTAGAGGAAAACTGTTTTTT.

The gene calls are TRBV2 and TRBJ2-7, with D hard to call. V lost 10 bases to trimming and J lost 6 bases, with 13 bases between them. The CDR3 is made up of 11 amino acids. CDR1 is SNHLY, CDR2 FYNNEI, per germline. The CDR3 bases are TGTGCCACCCGTACCGGAGCCGAGCAGTACTTC. Protein sequence: CATRTGAEQYF.

V gene TRBV29-1 combines with J gene TRBJ1-1; perhaps TRBD1 as D (5 bases). With 5 bases removed from V and 1 base from J, the gap between germline ends came to 11 bases. Germline assignment: CDR1 SQVTM and CDR2 ANQGSEA. The CDR3 contains 13 residues. The DNA for the CDR3 is TGCAGCGTTCTCAGGGTAGGGAACACTGAAGCTTTCTTT. It is translated as CSVLRVGNTEAFF.

The CDR3 is CSARGRVGQPQHF. The CDR3 region has the DNA TGCAGTGCTAGGGGGCGGGTCGGTCAGCCCCAGCATTTT. J is TRBJ1-5 and V is TRBV20-1; a possible D gene is TRBD1 (5 bases). Germline CDR1 is DFQATT and CDR2 is SNEGSKA (reference sequence). Trimming cost V 3 bases and J 6 bases, with 12 bases left between them. The CDR3 runs 13 residues.

The J gene is TRBJ1-2, the V gene TRBV3-1; tentative D call: TRBD1 (6 bases). Germline V gene sequence: CDR1 LGHDT, CDR2 YNNKEL (reference sequence). This CDR3 spans 16 amino acids. The V gene lost 1 base and the J gene lost 7 bases, with 19 bases spanning the gap. In DNA, the CDR3 is TGTGCCAGCAGCCAAGGAACAGGGAAGAAATTCTCTGGCTACACCTTC. Translation: CASSQGTGKKFSGYTF.

The gene calls are TRBV7-8 and TRBJ1-5; unclear D gene. The CDR3 is made up of 13 amino acids. V lost 1 base and J 4 bases, leaving 5 bases between the germline ends. Germline V CDR1 and CDR2: SGHVS, FQNEAQ. CDR3 nucleotides: TGTGCCAGCAGCTTAGTGGGGAATCAGCCCCAGCATTTT. The encoded protein is CASSLVGNQPQHF.

The CDR3 loop is CASRAGTGNYGYTF. The CDR3, as DNA: TGTGCCAGCAGAGCAGGGACGGGAAACTATGGCTACACCTTC. The V gene is TRBV28, the J gene TRBJ1-2, with D possibly matching TRBD1 (5 bases). CDR1 MDHEN and CDR2 SYDVKM come from the germline V gene. Trimming removed 6 bases at V and 2 bases at J, with 13 bases between. The CDR3 is 14 amino acids.

The chain is built from TRBV7-9 and TRBJ1-1, with D hard to call. Trimming removed 3 bases from V and 3 bases from J, with 11 bases in between. The CDR3 sequence is 14 residues long. Germline lookup yields CDR1 SEHNR and CDR2 FQNEAQ (reference sequence). The CDR3 region has the DNA TGTGCCAGCAGCTTGTTCGACATCGACACTGAAGCTTTCTTT. This encodes CASSLFDIDTEAFF.

This rearrangement joins TRBV10-3 to TRBJ1-2, with TRBD1 identical over 9 bases. CDR3 size: 13 residues. CDR1 and CDR2 from the germline V gene are ENHRY and SYGVKD. V trimming: 8 bases; J trimming: 4 bases; junction bases outside the gene matches: 5. The CDR3 loop is CAIAQQGAYGYTF. In nucleotides, the CDR3 is TGTGCCATCGCCCAACAGGGGGCCTATGGCTACACCTTC.

This chain joins TRBV10-3 and TRBJ1-4, with 8 bases aligning to TRBD1. The V and J ends lost 10 bases and 7 bases, in that order; junction bases with no gene match: 11. The length of the CDR3 is 14 residues. Germline values: CDR1 ENHRY, CDR2 SYGVKD. The CDR3 here is CARGPGGASEKLFF. The CDR3, as DNA: TGTGCCAGGGGCCCAGGGGGCGCGAGTGAAAAACTGTTTTTT.

By frequency in the sample, this clonotype is large. The gene calls are TRBV7-3 and TRBJ1-1; TRBD1 agrees at 10 bases. CDR1 and CDR2 from the germline V gene are SGHTA and FQGTGA. V was pared by 1 base and J by 9 bases, with 5 bases of the junction left unmatched. This CDR3 is built from 14 residues. Here the CDR3 DNA reads TGTGCCAGCAGCTTAAATGGGGGACAGGGGCAAGCTTTCTTT. It encodes CASSLNGGQGQAFF.

The chain combines TRBV20-1 with TRBJ2-3; 10 nucleotides match TRBD2. Germline loops: CDR1 DFQATT, CDR2 SNEGSKA (reference sequence). Losses at the gene ends were 6 bases for V and 10 bases for J; bases not matched to a gene: 13. This CDR3 comprises 14 residues. The CDR3 reads CSATPAGGTRAQYF. Written as DNA, the CDR3 is TGCAGTGCCACCCCAGCGGGGGGGACCAGGGCGCAGTATTTT.

Note on this clonotype: At one of its ends the junction is not consistent with the germline gene, which may arise from a read error. The rearrangement joins TRBV5-3 to TRBJ1-2, with D possibly TRBD1 on 5 matching bases. TRBV5-3 is filed as an ORF, its function uncertain. This CDR3 contains 15 residues. The CDR3 reads CASSLGPMANYGYTF. In DNA, the CDR3 is TGTGCCAGCAGCTTGGGGCCGATGGCTAACTATGGCTACACCTTC.

The sample holds a few counts of this clonotype. This chain connects TRBV5-1 to TRBJ2-3; 7 bases are shared with TRBD1. The V and J ends lost 0 bases and 2 bases, in that order; junction bases with no gene match: 3. Germline assignment: CDR1 SGHRS and CDR2 YFSETQ. The CDR3 runs 15 residues. The CDR3 DNA reads as TGCGCCAGCAGCTTGGGGGACAGACACACAGATACGCAGTATTTT. As protein: CASSLGDRHTDTQYF.

The chain couples TRBV9 to TRBJ2-1; D unclear. CDR1 and CDR2 (germline): SGDLS, YYNGEE. V lost 3 bases and J 10 bases, leaving 17 bases between the germline ends. The length of the CDR3 is 14 residues. This CDR3 reads CASSAVVSSWEQFF. The CDR3, as DNA: TGTGCCAGCAGCGCGGTGGTGAGTTCTTGGGAGCAGTTCTTC.

The V call is TRBV21-1, the J call TRBJ2-3. TRBV21-1 is annotated as a pseudogene. The CDR3 has 16 residues. CDR3 DNA sequence: TGTGCCAGCAGCAAAGTCGGGTCTACCAGCACAGATACGCAGTATTTT. Amino acids: CASSKVGSTSTDTQYF.

This clonotype was seen only a few times. The rearrangement joins TRBV15 to TRBJ1-2; TRBD1 is a possible D gene (5 bases). The CDR3 covers 16 residues. CDR1 is LNHNV and CDR2 is YYDKDF in the germline V gene (reference sequence). V was clipped by 3 bases and J by 0 bases, with 14 bases between them. DNA of the CDR3: TGTGCCACCAGCAGGGATCCCGGGACTGCTAACTATGGCTACACCTTC. Encoded protein: CATSRDPGTANYGYTF.